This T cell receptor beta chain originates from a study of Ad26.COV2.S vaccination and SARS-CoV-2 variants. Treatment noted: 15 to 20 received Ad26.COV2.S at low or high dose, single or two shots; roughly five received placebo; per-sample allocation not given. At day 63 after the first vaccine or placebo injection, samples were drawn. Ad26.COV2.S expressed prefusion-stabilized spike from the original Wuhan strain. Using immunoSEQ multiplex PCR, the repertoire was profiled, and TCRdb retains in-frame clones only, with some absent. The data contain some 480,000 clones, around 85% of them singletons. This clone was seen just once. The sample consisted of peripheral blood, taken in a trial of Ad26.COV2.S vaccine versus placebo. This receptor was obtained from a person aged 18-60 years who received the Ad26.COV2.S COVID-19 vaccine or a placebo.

CDR3 protein: CASNDLGHPYEQYF. CDR3 in DNA: TGCGCCAGCAACGACCTGGGCCACCCCTACGAGCAGTACTTC. This rearrangement joins TRBV23-1 to TRBJ2-7; D gene ambiguous. TRBV23-1 is designated an ORF whose function remains uncertain. V was pared by 7 bases and J by 2 bases, with 15 bases between. The CDR3 contains 14 residues.